A selection of T cell receptor beta chains follows, all from one sample in a study of cytomegalovirus exposure and HLA in healthy donors. This table comes from immunoSEQ multiplex PCR, and its TCRdb copy is limited to in-frame clones, with some not included. Here the sample spans 130,000 or so clones, approximately 8.6% being singletons. Sequenced input: PBMCs. All receptors derive from a woman aged 40 to 50 in good health and CMV-seropositive. Each CDR3 is given without its conserved first and last residue. Each record gives: J gene, V gene, CDR3 protein.

J gene: TRBJ2-5; V gene: TRBV7-9; CDR3 protein: ASSLSQTQY
J gene: TRBJ1-4; V gene: TRBV11-2; CDR3 protein: ASSLVRGGVGEKLF
J gene: TRBJ1-2; V gene: TRBV4-1; CDR3 protein: ASSQERQSYGYT
J gene: TRBJ2-2; V gene: TRBV6-1; CDR3 protein: ASSEDGGRTGELF
J gene: TRBJ2-5; V gene: TRBV6-6; CDR3 protein: ASSYSSGGAQETQY
J gene: TRBJ2-2; V gene: TRBV13; CDR3 protein: ASSFWTANTGELF
J gene: TRBJ1-1; V gene: TRBV5-5; CDR3 protein: ASSFQGITEAF
J gene: TRBJ1-1; V gene: TRBV10-3; CDR3 protein: ATGGQVNTEAF
J gene: TRBJ1-3; V gene: TRBV19; CDR3 protein: ASSNYRGSGNTIY
J gene: TRBJ1-2; V gene: TRBV6-5; CDR3 protein: ASSYGRGQGASGYT
J gene: TRBJ1-2; V gene: TRBV5-1; CDR3 protein: ASSLEGYGYT
J gene: TRBJ2-6; V gene: TRBV5-4; CDR3 protein: ASSRTGSSSGANVLT
J gene: TRBJ2-7; V gene: TRBV25-1; CDR3 protein: ASSDPTGIYEQY
J gene: TRBJ1-4; V gene: TRBV5-1; CDR3 protein: ASSLAGGVDEKLF
J gene: TRBJ2-4; V gene: TRBV29-1; CDR3 protein: SVEGGRGDIQY
J gene: TRBJ1-2; V gene: TRBV7-6; CDR3 protein: ASSLALAHGYT
J gene: TRBJ2-7; V gene: TRBV11-2; CDR3 protein: ASSLGSGPSYEQY
J gene: TRBJ2-3; V gene: TRBV6-6; CDR3 protein: ASTMRGYTDTQY
J gene: TRBJ1-2; V gene: TRBV6-5; CDR3 protein: ASSYSIQGGGYT
J gene: TRBJ1-4; V gene: TRBV5-1; CDR3 protein: ASSFGQGSSEEKLF
J gene: TRBJ2-5; V gene: TRBV2; CDR3 protein: ASTRQAVPETQY
J gene: TRBJ1-6; V gene: TRBV30; CDR3 protein: ACQTAYNSPLH
J gene: TRBJ1-1; V gene: TRBV10-2; CDR3 protein: ASSEAGGTEAF
J gene: TRBJ2-1; V gene: TRBV30; CDR3 protein: AWSVLGGLGPNEQF
J gene: TRBJ1-2; V gene: TRBV5-4; CDR3 protein: ASSLNTAGRDYGYT
J gene: TRBJ1-1; V gene: TRBV14; CDR3 protein: ASSQEGGNTEAF
J gene: TRBJ1-4; V gene: TRBV30; CDR3 protein: ASGRGGHEKLF
J gene: TRBJ1-1; V gene: TRBV19; CDR3 protein: ASSLQGRRTEAF
J gene: TRBJ2-7; V gene: TRBV7-9; CDR3 protein: ASSITYEQY
J gene: TRBJ2-3; V gene: TRBV6-1; CDR3 protein: ASSRGLARDTQY
J gene: TRBJ2-1; V gene: TRBV7-2; CDR3 protein: ASSRERVREQF
J gene: TRBJ1-4; V gene: TRBV6-6; CDR3 protein: ASSYSRTGAGEKLF
J gene: TRBJ1-2; V gene: TRBV5-1; CDR3 protein: ASSLGQGGSYGYT
J gene: TRBJ1-5; V gene: TRBV4-1; CDR3 protein: ASSQRRGARDQPQH
J gene: TRBJ1-2; V gene: TRBV7-9; CDR3 protein: ASSSGGDGYT
J gene: TRBJ1-2; V gene: TRBV30; CDR3 protein: ARGWNNYGYT
J gene: TRBJ1-2; V gene: TRBV15; CDR3 protein: ATSRQGAKNYGYT
J gene: TRBJ2-3; V gene: TRBV10-1; CDR3 protein: ASSERTPSTDTQY
J gene: TRBJ1-5; V gene: TRBV6-1; CDR3 protein: ASSEAGGFGSGNQPQH
J gene: TRBJ2-1; V gene: TRBV19; CDR3 protein: ASSIGGEYNEQF
J gene: TRBJ2-3; V gene: TRBV15; CDR3 protein: ATSRDRAGGTDTQY
J gene: TRBJ2-1; V gene: TRBV6-1; CDR3 protein: ASSGGGGDYNEQF
J gene: TRBJ1-3; V gene: TRBV2; CDR3 protein: ASIGRTGPGNTIY
J gene: TRBJ2-1; V gene: TRBV2; CDR3 protein: ASRGAAAHNEQF
J gene: TRBJ2-1; V gene: TRBV9; CDR3 protein: ASSASTSGSSYNEQF
J gene: TRBJ2-3; V gene: TRBV15; CDR3 protein: ATSRDRLAGGTQY
J gene: TRBJ2-1; V gene: TRBV6-5; CDR3 protein: ASSKSAVEQF
J gene: TRBJ1-1; V gene: TRBV15; CDR3 protein: ATSRDLRRGPWNTEAF
J gene: TRBJ1-2; V gene: TRBV28; CDR3 protein: ASSLWGATYGYT
J gene: TRBJ1-2; V gene: TRBV10-3; CDR3 protein: AITEDRGRGWYGYT
J gene: TRBJ2-7; V gene: TRBV5-1; CDR3 protein: ASSFTGGYEQY
J gene: TRBJ2-2; V gene: TRBV6-5; CDR3 protein: ASRARDRETGELF
J gene: TRBJ1-4; V gene: TRBV10-3; CDR3 protein: ATFDRDGEKLF
J gene: TRBJ2-2; V gene: TRBV18; CDR3 protein: ASSPRGNWDTGELF
J gene: TRBJ2-5; V gene: TRBV10-3; CDR3 protein: ATRTGSTQETQY